One and the same sample provided the 5 T cell receptor beta chains below, sequenced in a study of blood T cell repertoires in COVID-19. The method was immunoSEQ multiplex PCR; TCRdb's version includes in-frame clones alone and lacks a portion of them. Here the sample spans 68,000 or so clones, about three quarters being singletons. The sequencing sample was made of peripheral blood. Source of these receptors: a human donor in a cohort sampled during active COVID-19.

The rearrangement links TRBV19 to TRBJ2-1, with 8 bases aligning to TRBD2. CDR1 is LNHDA, CDR2 SQIVND, per germline (reference sequence). This CDR3 contains 13 residues. This chain's CDR3 is CAPQRESWNEQFF. CDR3 bases: TGTGCTCCCCAGCGGGAGAGCTGGAATGAGCAGTTCTTC. Using reference TRBV19 and TRBJ2-1 for the parts outside the CDR3, the full variable domain is DGGITQSPKYLFRKEGQNVTLSCEQNLNHDAMYWYRQDPGQGLRLIYYSQIVNDFQKGDIAEGYSVSREKKESFPLTVTSAQKNPTAFYLCAPQRESWNEQFFGPGTRLTVL.

The chain joins TRBV19 to TRBJ1-4, with D maybe TRBD1 (5 bases). The CDR3 is 14 residues long. Germline CDR1 reads LNHDA; CDR2 reads SQIVND (reference sequence). With 5 bases removed from V and 8 bases from J, the gap between germline ends came to 15 bases. CDR3 amino acids: CASSPAGVGEKLFF. In DNA form, the CDR3 reads TGTGCCAGTAGTCCCGCGGGGGTTGGCGAAAAACTGTTTTTT.

In this sample, this clone turned up a few times. The chain links TRBV10-3 to TRBJ1-1; D gene unclear. Germline CDR1 ENHRY, CDR2 SYGVKD. This CDR3 has 14 residues. Trimming shortened V by 2 bases and J by 1 base, and 8 bases separated the two germline ends. CDR3 amino acids: CAISERETNTEAFF. The CDR3 DNA reads TGTGCCATCAGTGAGAGGGAGACGAACACTGAAGCTTTCTTT.

This clone was picked up one time. This chain links TRBV7-2 with TRBJ1-5; TRBD1 matches at 10 bases. Germline CDR1 SGHTA, CDR2 FQGNSA. CDR3 length: 14 residues. V gave up 4 bases and J gave up 11 bases; unmatched junction bases: 8. The CDR3 bases are TGTGCCAGCAGCTGGGGACAGGGGATAGGGGCCCAGCATTTT. Translating it yields CASSWGQGIGAQHF.

This clone was found once. The CDR3 DNA sequence: TGTGCCAGCAGCTTGGGAGGGGGGGGTAACAATGAGCAGTTCTTC. It is translated as CASSLGGGGNNEQFF. The chain links TRBV5-4 to TRBJ2-1, with a possible D match to TRBD2 (7 bases). CDR1 and CDR2 (germline): SGHNT, YYREEE (reference sequence). V was trimmed by 0 bases and J by 5 bases, leaving 12 bases between them. This CDR3 is 15 amino acids long.